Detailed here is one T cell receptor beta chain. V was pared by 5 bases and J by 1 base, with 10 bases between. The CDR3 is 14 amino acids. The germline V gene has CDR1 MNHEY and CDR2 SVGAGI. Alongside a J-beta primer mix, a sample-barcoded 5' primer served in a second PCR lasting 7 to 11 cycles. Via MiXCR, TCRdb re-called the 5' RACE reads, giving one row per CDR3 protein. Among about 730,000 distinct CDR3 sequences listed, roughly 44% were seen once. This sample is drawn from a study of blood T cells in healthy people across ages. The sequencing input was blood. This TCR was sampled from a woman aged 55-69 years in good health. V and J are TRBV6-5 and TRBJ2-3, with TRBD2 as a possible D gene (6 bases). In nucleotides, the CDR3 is TGTGCCAGCAGTAGCGGGTGGGGCACAGATACGCAGTATTTT. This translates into CASSSGWGTDTQYF.